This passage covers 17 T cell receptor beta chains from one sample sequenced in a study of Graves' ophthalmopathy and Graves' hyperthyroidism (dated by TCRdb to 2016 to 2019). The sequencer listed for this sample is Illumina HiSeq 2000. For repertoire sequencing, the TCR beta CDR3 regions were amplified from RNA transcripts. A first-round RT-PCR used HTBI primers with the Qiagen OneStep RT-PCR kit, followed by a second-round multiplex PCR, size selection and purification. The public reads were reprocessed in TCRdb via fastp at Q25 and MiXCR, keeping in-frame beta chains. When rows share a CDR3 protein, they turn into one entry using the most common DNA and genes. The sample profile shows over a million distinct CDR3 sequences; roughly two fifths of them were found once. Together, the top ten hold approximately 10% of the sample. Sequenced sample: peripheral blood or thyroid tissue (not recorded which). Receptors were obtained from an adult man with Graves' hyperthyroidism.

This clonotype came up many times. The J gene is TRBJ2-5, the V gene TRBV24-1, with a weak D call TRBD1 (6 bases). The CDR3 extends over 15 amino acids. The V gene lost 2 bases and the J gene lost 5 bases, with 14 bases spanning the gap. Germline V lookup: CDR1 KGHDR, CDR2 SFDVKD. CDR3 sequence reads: CATSDSTQGKETQYF. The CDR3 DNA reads TGTGCCACCAGTGATTCCACTCAGGGGAAGGAGACCCAGTACTTC.

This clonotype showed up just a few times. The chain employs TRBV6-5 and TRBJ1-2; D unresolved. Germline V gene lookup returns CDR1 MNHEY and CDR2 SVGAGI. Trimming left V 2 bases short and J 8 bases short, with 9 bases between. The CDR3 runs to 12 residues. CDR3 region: CASSYTGEGYTF. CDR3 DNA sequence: TGTGCCAGCAGTTACACGGGAGAGGGCTACACCTTC.

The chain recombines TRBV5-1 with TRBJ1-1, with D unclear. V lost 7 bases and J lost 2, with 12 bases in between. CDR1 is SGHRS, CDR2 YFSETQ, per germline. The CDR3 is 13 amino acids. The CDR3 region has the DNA TGCGCCAGCCGCCCTAGTACAAACACTGAAGCTTTCTTT. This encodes CASRPSTNTEAFF. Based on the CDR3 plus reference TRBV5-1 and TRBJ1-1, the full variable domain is KAGVTQTPRYLIKTRGQQVTLSCSPISGHRSVSWYQQTPGQGLQFLFEYFSETQRNKGNFPGRFSGRQFSNSRSEMNVSTLELGDSALYLCASRPSTNTEAFFGQGTRLTVV.

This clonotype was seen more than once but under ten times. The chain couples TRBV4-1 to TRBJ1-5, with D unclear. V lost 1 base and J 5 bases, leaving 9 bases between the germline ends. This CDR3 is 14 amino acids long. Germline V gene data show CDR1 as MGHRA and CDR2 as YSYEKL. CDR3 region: CASSQGLADQPQHF. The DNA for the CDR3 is TGCGCCAGCAGCCAAGGTTTGGCCGATCAGCCCCAGCATTTT.

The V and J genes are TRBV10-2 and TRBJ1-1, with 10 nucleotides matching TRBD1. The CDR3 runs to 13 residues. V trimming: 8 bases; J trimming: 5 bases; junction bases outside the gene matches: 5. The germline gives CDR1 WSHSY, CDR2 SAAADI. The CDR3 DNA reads TGCGCCAGCCTAGACAGGGGGCGGACTGAAGCTTTCTTT. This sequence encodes CASLDRGRTEAFF.

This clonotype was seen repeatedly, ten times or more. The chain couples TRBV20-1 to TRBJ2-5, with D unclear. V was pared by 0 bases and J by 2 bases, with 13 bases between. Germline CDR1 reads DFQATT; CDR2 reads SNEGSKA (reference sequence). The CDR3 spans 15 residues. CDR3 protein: CSARDPRSGQETQYF. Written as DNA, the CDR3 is TGCAGTGCTAGAGATCCCCGGTCAGGTCAAGAGACCCAGTACTTC.

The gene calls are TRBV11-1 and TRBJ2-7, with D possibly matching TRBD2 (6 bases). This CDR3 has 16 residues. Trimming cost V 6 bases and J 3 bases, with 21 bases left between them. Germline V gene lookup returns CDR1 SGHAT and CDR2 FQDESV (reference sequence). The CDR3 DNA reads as TGTGCCAGCAGTCGCCCCCCGGCGGGGACCTTCTACGAGCAGTACTTC. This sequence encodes CASSRPPAGTFYEQYF.

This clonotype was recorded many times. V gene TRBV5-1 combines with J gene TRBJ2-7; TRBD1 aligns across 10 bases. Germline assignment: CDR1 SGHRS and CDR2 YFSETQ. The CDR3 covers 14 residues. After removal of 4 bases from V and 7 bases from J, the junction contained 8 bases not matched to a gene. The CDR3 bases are TGCGCCAGCAGCCCGGGACAGGGGCAGGATGAGCAGTACTTC. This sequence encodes CASSPGQGQDEQYF. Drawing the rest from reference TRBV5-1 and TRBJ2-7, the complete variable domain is KAGVTQTPRYLIKTRGQQVTLSCSPISGHRSVSWYQQTPGQGLQFLFEYFSETQRNKGNFPGRFSGRQFSNSRSEMNVSTLELGDSALYLCASSPGQGQDEQYFGPGTRLTVT.

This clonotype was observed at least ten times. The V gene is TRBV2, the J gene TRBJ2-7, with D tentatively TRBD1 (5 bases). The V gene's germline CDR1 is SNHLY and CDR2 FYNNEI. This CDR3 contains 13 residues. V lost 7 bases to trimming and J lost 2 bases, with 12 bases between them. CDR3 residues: CASNKADTYEQYF. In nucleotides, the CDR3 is TGTGCCAGCAATAAGGCGGACACCTACGAGCAGTACTTC. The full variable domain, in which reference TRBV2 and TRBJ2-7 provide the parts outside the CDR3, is EPEVTQTPSHQVTQMGQEVILRCVPISNHLYFYWYRQILGQKVEFLVSFYNNEISEKSEIFDDQFSVERPDGSNFTLKIRSTKLEDSAMYFCASNKADTYEQYFGPGTRLTVT.

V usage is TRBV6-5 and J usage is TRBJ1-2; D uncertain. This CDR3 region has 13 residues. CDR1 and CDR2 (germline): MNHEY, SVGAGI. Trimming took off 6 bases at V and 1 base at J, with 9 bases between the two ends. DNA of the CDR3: TGTGCCAGCAGGCGGTCGGATAACTATGGCTACACCTTC. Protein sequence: CASRRSDNYGYTF.

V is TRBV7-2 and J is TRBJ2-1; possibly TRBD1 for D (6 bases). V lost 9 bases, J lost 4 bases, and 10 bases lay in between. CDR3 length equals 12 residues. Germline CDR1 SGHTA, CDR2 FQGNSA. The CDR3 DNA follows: TGTGCCAGTAGGACAGTTTACAATGAGCAGTTCTTC. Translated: CASRTVYNEQFF.

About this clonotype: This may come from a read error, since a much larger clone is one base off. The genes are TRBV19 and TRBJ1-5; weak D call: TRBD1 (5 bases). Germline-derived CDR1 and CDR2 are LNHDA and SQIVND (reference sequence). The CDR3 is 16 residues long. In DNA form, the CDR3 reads TGTGCCAGTAGCCACCGCCAGGGAATTTTGGTACAGCCCGAGCATTTT. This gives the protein CASSHRQGILVQPEHF.

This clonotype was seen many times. The DNA of the CDR3 is TGCAGCGTTGCCGGGACAGGGACCTACGAGCAGTACTTC. Its protein is CSVAGTGTYEQYF. The chain links TRBV29-1 to TRBJ2-7; the match to TRBD1 covers 9 bases. Germline-derived CDR1 and CDR2 are SQVTM and ANQGSEA. V gave up 4 bases and J gave up 2 bases; unmatched junction bases: 3. The CDR3 runs 13 residues.

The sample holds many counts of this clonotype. The CDR3 loop is CASSEAWGIQPQHF. The CDR3 DNA reads TGTGCCAGCAGTGAAGCGTGGGGTATTCAGCCCCAGCATTTT. V and J are TRBV2 and TRBJ1-5; D gene ambiguous. The V gene's germline CDR1 is SNHLY and CDR2 FYNNEI. The CDR3 loop spans 14 amino acids. V lost 0 bases, J lost 6 bases, and 9 bases lay in between. Based on the CDR3 plus reference TRBV2 and TRBJ1-5, the full variable domain is EPEVTQTPSHQVTQMGQEVILRCVPISNHLYFYWYRQILGQKVEFLVSFYNNEISEKSEIFDDQFSVERPDGSNFTLKIRSTKLEDSAMYFCASSEAWGIQPQHFGDGTRLSIL.

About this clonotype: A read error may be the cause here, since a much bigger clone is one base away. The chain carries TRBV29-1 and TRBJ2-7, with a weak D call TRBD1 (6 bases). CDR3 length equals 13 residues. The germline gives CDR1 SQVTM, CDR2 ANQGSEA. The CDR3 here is CSVETGLRGEQHF. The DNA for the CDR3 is TGCAGCGTTGAGACGGGGCTCAGGGGCGAGCAGCACTTC.

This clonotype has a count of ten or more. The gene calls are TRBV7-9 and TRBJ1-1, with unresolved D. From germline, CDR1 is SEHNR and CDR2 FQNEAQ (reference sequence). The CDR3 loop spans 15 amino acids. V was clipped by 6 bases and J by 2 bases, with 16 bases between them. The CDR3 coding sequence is TGTGCCAGCAGACACCCCCGAGATCTTAACACTGAAGCTTTCTTT. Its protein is CASRHPRDLNTEAFF.

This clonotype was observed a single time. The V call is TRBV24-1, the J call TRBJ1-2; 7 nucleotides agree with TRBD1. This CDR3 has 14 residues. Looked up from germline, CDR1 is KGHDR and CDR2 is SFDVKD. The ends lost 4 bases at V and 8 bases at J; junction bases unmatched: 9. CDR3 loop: CATSDHDRVKGYTF. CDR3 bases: TGTGCCACCAGTGACCACGACAGGGTGAAGGGCTACACCTTC.